This T cell receptor beta chain was obtained from a study of blood T cell repertoires in COVID-19. As processed by the authors: Using reference gene primer amplification, nucleated cell counts were estimated. Measured with immunoSEQ multiplex PCR; TCRdb has only the in-frame clones, and not every one. The V and J calls and clone size were taken over from that table, and D and trimming were inferred from the DNA. The sample carries 150,000 to 200,000 clones, 88% recorded once. This CDR3 has 17 residues. CDR1 is SGHVS and CDR2 is FNYEAQ in the germline V gene. Unmatched junction bases numbered 13, after V lost 3 bases and J lost 8 bases.

The chain joins TRBV7-6 to TRBJ1-4; 9 nucleotides align to TRBD1. This clonotype was obtained from a man aged 35 to 55 with active or convalescent COVID-19. The sequencing input was peripheral blood. The CDR3 DNA follows: TGTGCCAGCAGCTTGACGGGTTCGGGACAGGGCAGGGAAAAACTGTTTTTT. This encodes CASSLTGSGQGREKLFF.